This T cell receptor (beta chain) appears in the sequencing data of a study of blood T cell repertoires in COVID-19. Study-wide background: Samples taken during acute and convalescent COVID-19 were collected in the United States, Italy and Spain. PBMCs, B-cell-depleted T cells, or T cells were the source of the cDNA or gDNA that made up the material.

Seattle participants joined during active infection and were tracked over time. Libraries were prepared by immunoSEQ multiplex PCR; TCRdb keeps only in-frame clonotypes and omits some of them. The top ten clones hold roughly 6.1% of a sample with about 300,000 clones, about 87% of them seen once. Sequenced material: peripheral blood. The receptor comes from a woman aged 45 to 65 with COVID-19, enrolled during active disease.

CDR3 protein: CASRAGTLAAEQYF. The CDR3 DNA sequence: TGCGCCAGCAGAGCCGGGACACTCGCGGCCGAGCAGTACTTC. This chain connects TRBV10-2 to TRBJ2-7; the D gene is possibly TRBD1 (6 bases). Deletions cut 6 bases from V and 6 bases from J, with 18 bases between. CDR3 length: 14 amino acids. Germline V lookup: CDR1 WSHSY, CDR2 SAAADI.